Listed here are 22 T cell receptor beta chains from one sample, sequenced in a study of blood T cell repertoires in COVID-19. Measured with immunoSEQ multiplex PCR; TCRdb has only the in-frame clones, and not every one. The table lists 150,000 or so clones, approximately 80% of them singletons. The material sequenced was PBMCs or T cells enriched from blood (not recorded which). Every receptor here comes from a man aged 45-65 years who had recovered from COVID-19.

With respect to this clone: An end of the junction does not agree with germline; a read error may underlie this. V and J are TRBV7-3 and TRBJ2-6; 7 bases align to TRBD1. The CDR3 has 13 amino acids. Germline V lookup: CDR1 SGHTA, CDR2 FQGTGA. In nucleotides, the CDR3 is TGTGCCAGCAGCACTACAGGGGCCCACGTCCTGACTTTC. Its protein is CASSTTGAHVLTF.

CDR3 DNA sequence: TGCAGTGCTAGTTACTTAGCGGCTCCCCAAGAGACCCAGTACTTC. This encodes CSASYLAAPQETQYF. V usage is TRBV20-1 and J usage is TRBJ2-5; possibly TRBD2 for D (6 bases). Germline CDR1 reads DFQATT; CDR2 reads SNEGSKA (reference sequence). This CDR3 has 15 residues. Trimming took off 3 bases at V and 1 base at J, with 15 bases between the two ends.

The CDR3 sequence: CASSSPNYGYTF. As DNA, the CDR3 is TGTGCCAGCAGCTCTCCCAACTATGGCTACACCTTC. The V and J genes are TRBV7-9 and TRBJ1-2; no reliable D call. CDR3 length: 12 residues. V lost 4 bases and J lost 2, with 5 bases in between. Germline V gene data show CDR1 as SEHNR and CDR2 as FQNEAQ (reference sequence).

CDR3 residues: CASSPLAGKQLRYNEQFF. The CDR3 DNA reads TGTGCCAGCAGTCCACTAGCGGGGAAGCAACTAAGATACAATGAGCAGTTCTTC. This chain uses TRBV28 with TRBJ2-1; 10 nucleotides align to TRBD2. Germline assignment: CDR1 MDHEN and CDR2 SYDVKM. The CDR3 has 18 amino acids. The V and J ends lost 5 bases and 4 bases, in that order; junction bases with no gene match: 14. Filled out from reference TRBV28 and TRBJ2-1, the complete variable domain reads DVKVTQSSRYLVKRTGEKVFLECVQDMDHENMFWYRQDPGLGLRLIYFSYDVKMKEKGDIPEGYSVSREKKERFSLILESASTNQTSMYLCASSPLAGKQLRYNEQFFGPGTRLTVL.

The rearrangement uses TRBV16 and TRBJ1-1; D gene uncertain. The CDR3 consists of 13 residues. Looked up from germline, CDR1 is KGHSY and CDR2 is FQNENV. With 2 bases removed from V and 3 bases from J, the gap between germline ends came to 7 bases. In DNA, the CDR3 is TGTGCCAGCAGCCAAATCCGGGACACTGAAGCTTTCTTT. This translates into CASSQIRDTEAFF.

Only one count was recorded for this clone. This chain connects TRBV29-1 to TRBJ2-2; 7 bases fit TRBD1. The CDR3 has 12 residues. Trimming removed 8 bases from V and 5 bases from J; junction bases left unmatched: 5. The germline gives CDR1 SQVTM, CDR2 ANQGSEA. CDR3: CSIQGLTGELFF. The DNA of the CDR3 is TGCAGCATACAGGGGTTGACCGGGGAGCTGTTTTTT.

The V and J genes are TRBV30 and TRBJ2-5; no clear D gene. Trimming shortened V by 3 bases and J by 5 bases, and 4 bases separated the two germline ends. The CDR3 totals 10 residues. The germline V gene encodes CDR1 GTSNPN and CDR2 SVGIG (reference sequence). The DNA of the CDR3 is TGTGCCTGGAGGAGGGAGACCCAGTACTTC. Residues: CAWRRETQYF.

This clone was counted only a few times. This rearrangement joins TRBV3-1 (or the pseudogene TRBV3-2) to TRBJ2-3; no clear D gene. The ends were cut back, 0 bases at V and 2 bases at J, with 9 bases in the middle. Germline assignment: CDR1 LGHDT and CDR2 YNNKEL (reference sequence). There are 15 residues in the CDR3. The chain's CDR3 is CASSQDSSNTDTQYF. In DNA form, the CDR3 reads TGTGCCAGCAGCCAAGATTCAAGCAACACAGATACGCAGTATTTT.

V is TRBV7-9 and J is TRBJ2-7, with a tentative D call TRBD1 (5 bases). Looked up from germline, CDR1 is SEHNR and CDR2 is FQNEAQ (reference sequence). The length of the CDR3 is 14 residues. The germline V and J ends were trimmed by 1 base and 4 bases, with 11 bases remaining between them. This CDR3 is CASSLELGVYEQYF. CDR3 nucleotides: TGTGCCAGCAGCTTAGAATTAGGGGTGTACGAGCAGTACTTC.

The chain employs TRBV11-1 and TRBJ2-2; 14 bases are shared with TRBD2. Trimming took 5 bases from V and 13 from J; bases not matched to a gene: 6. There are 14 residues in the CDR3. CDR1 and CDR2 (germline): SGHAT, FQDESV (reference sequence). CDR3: CASSRTSGGQGLFF. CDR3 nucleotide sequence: TGTGCCAGCAGCCGGACTAGCGGGGGGCAGGGGCTGTTTTTT.

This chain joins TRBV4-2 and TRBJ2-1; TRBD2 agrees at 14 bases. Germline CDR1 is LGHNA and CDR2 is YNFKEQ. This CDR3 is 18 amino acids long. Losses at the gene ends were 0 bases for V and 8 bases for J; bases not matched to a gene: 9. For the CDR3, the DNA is TGTGCCAGCAGCCAAGAAGGTAGGACTAGCGGGAGGTTCGATGAGCAGTTCTTC. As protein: CASSQEGRTSGRFDEQFF.

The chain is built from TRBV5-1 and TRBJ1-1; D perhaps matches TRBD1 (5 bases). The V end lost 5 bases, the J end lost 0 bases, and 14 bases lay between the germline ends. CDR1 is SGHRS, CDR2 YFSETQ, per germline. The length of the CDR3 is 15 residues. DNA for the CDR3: TGCGCCAGCAGGACAGTAAATAACATGAACACTGAAGCTTTCTTT. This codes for CASRTVNNMNTEAFF.

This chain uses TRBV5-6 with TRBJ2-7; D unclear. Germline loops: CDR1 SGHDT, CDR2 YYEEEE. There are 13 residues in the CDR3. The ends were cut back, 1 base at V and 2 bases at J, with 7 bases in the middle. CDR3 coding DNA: TGTGCCAGCAGCTTGTCCCCGGCCTACGAGCAGTACTTC. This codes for CASSLSPAYEQYF.

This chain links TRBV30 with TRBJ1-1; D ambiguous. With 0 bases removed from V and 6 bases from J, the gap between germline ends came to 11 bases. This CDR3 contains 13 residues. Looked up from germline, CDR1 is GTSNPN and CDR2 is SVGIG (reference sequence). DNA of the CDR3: TGTGCCTGGAGTGTACAGCGGCTCCCTGAAGCTTTCTTT. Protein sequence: CAWSVQRLPEAFF.

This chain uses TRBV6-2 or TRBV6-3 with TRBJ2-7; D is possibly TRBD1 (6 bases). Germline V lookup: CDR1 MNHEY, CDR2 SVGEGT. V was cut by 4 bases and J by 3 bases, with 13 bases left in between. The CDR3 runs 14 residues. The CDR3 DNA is TGTGCCAGCAGTTTATACCAGGGGATCTACGAGCAGTACTTC. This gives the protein CASSLYQGIYEQYF.

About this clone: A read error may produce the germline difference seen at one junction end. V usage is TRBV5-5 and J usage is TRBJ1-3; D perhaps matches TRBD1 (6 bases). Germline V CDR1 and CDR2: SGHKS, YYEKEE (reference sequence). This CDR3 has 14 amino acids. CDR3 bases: TGTGCCAGCAGCTTTGCCCGGGACAATTCTCGGGGGGAATTT. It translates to CASSFARDNSRGEF. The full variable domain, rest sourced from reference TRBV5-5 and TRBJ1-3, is DAGVTQSPTHLIKTRGQQVTLRCSPISGHKSVSWYQQVLGQGPQFIFQYYEKEERGRGNFPDRFSARQFPNYSSELNVNALLLGDSALYLCASSFARDNSRGEFGEGSWLTVV.

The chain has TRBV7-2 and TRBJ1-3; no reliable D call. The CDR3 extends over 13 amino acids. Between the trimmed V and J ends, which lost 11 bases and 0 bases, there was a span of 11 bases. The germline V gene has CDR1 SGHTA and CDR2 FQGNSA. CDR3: CACRLSSGNTIYF. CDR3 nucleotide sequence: TGTGCCTGTCGACTTAGCTCTGGAAACACCATATATTTT.

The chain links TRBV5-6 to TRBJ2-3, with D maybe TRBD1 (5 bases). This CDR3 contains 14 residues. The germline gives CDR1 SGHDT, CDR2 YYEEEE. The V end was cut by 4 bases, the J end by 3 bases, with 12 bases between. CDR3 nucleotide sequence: TGTGCCAGCAGCCTTGGGGCACTAACAGATACGCAGTATTTT. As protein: CASSLGALTDTQYF.

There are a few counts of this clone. The CDR3 region has the DNA TGTGCCAGCAGCTTAGGTCTCGGGTTGGATGAAAAACTGTTTTTT. This codes for CASSLGLGLDEKLFF. The chain carries TRBV7-2 and TRBJ1-4; no firm D call. Trimming took 1 base from V and 6 from J, leaving 12 bases between them. The CDR3 is 15 amino acids. Germline values: CDR1 SGHTA, CDR2 FQGNSA.

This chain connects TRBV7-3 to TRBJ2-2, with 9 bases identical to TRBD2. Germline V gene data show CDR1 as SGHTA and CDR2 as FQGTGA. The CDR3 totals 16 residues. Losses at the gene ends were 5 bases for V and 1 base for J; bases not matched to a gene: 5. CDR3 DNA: TGTGCCAGCAGCCCCCAAGCGGGAGGGAACACCGGGGAGCTGTTTTTT. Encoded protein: CASSPQAGGNTGELFF. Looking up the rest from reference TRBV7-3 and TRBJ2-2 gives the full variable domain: GAGVSQTPSNKVTEKGKYVELRCDPISGHTALYWYRQSLGQGPEFLIYFQGTGAADDSGLPNDRFFAVRPEGSVSTLKIQRTERGDSAVYLCASSPQAGGNTGELFFGEGSRLTVL.

The CDR3 DNA is TGCGCCAGCAGCCATTCCACGGCTAACTATGGCTACACCTTC. It is translated as CASSHSTANYGYTF. The V and J genes are TRBV4-1 and TRBJ1-2; D unclear. The CDR3 is made up of 14 amino acids. V lost 3 bases, J lost 0 bases, and 8 bases lay in between. The germline gives CDR1 MGHRA, CDR2 YSYEKL.

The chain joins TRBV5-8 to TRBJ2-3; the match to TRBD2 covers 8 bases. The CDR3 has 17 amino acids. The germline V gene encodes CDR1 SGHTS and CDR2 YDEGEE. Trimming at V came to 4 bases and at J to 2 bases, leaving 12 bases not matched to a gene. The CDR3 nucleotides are TGTGCCAGCAGCACAGGCCGGGTAGCGGGGTACACAGATACGCAGTATTTT. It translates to CASSTGRVAGYTDTQYF.